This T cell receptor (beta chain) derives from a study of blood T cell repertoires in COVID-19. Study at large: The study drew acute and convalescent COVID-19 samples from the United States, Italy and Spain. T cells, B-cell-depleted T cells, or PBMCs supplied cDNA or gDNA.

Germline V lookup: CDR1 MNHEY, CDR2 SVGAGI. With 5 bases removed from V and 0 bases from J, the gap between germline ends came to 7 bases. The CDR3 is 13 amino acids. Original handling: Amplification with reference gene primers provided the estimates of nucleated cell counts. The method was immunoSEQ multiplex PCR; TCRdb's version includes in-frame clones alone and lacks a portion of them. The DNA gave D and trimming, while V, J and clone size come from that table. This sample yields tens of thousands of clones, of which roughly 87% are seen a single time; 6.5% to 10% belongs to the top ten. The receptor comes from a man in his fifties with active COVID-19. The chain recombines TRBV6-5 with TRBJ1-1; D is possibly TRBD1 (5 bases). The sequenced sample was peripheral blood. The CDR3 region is CASSTGLNTEAFF. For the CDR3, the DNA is TGTGCCAGCAGTACAGGTTTGAACACTGAAGCTTTCTTT.